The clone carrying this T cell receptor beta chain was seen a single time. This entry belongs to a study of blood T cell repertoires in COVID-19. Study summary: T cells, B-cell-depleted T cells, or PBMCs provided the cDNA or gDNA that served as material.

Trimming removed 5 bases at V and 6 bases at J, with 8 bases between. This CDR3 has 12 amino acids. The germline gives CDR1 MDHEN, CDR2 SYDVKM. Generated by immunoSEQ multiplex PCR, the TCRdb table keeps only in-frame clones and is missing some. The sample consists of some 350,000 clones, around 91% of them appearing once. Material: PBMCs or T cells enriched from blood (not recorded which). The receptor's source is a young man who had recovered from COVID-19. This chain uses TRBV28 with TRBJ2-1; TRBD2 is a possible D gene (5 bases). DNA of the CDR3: TGTGCCAGCAGTCTAGGGAGCAATGAGCAGTTCTTC. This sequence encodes CASSLGSNEQFF.